This is a list of T cell receptor beta chains from one sample in a study of shared clonotypes between healthy human individuals. Assay used: immunoSEQ multiplex PCR; TCRdb lists only in-frame clones, some missing. The repertoire holds more than 1,200,000 clones, with roughly 98.5% as singletons. Material for sequencing was naive CD4+ T cells sorted from blood. These TCRs come from a man younger than 40 in good health. The CDR3 runs from the conserved cysteine through the conserved F or W. A D gene is named only where the DNA matches it firmly. Size values are once, few and many counts, or a class for expanded clones, and some rows have none.

J gene,clone size,D gene,V gene,CDR3 protein,CDR3 DNA
TRBJ2-1,NA,TRBD2,TRBV11-2,CASSLTGGPVSYNEQFF,TGTGCCAGCAGTCTAACGGGAGGGCCGGTCTCCTACAATGAGCAGTTCTTC
TRBJ1-2,NA,NA,TRBV19,CASSIVGSRYGYTF,TGTGCCAGTAGTATCGTCGGAAGCCGCTATGGCTACACCTTC
TRBJ2-2,NA,TRBD1,TRBV5-1,CASSKGQGVANTGELFF,TGCGCCAGCAGCAAAGGACAGGGGGTGGCGAACACCGGGGAGCTGTTTTTT
TRBJ2-5,once,TRBD2,TRBV5-1,CASSLVGTSGETQYF,TGCGCCAGCAGCTTGGTTGGGACTAGCGGAGAGACCCAGTACTTC
TRBJ2-1,NA,NA,TRBV14,CASSSQFF,TGTGCCAGCAGTTCCCAGTTCTTC
TRBJ2-7,NA,NA,TRBV25-1,CASSESAGLALNEQYF,TGTGCCAGCAGTGAATCAGCCGGACTGGCCCTCAACGAGCAGTACTTC
TRBJ1-3,few,NA,TRBV29-1,CSVGNRSGNTIYF,TGCAGCGTTGGTAACCGCTCTGGAAACACCATATATTTT
TRBJ2-7,few,NA,TRBV9,CASSRNSYEQYF,TGTGCCAGCAGTCGGAACTCCTACGAGCAGTACTTC
TRBJ2-7,NA,NA,TRBV27,CASSFRDQEFEQYF,TGTGCCAGCAGTTTCCGGGACCAAGAATTTGAGCAGTACTTC
TRBJ2-2,NA,TRBD2,TRBV4-3,CASSQDPSGNTGELFF,TGCGCCAGCAGCCAAGATCCTAGCGGGAACACCGGGGAGCTGTTTTTT
TRBJ2-2,NA,TRBD1,TRBV11-3,CASSPEQGAYTGELFF,TGTGCCAGCAGCCCCGAACAGGGGGCGTACACCGGGGAGCTGTTTTTT
TRBJ1-2,NA,NA,TRBV5-6,CASRARGVYGYTF,TGTGCCAGCAGGGCAAGGGGAGTCTATGGCTACACCTTC
TRBJ2-7,once,NA,TRBV18,CASSGASTYEQYF,TGTGCCAGCTCTGGGGCCAGTACCTACGAGCAGTACTTC
TRBJ2-3,NA,TRBD1,TRBV28,CASSSKGQPTDTQYF,TGTGCCAGCAGTTCGAAGGGACAGCCCACAGATACGCAGTATTTT
TRBJ2-4,NA,TRBD1,TRBV2,CASRDRGPKNIQYF,TGTGCCAGCAGGGACAGGGGGCCCAAAAACATTCAGTACTTC
TRBJ2-2,NA,NA,TRBV6-5,CASRPDANTGELFF,TGTGCCAGCCGACCAGACGCGAACACCGGGGAGCTGTTTTTT
TRBJ2-7,NA,NA,TRBV7-8,CASSFSQTPSSYEQYF,TGTGCCAGCAGCTTCAGCCAAACACCGAGCTCCTACGAGCAGTACTTC
TRBJ2-1,NA,NA,TRBV7-2,CASSATGSLYNEQFF,TGTGCCAGCAGCGCAACAGGGAGCCTATACAATGAGCAGTTCTTC
TRBJ1-2,NA,NA,TRBV7-9,CASSPTGNYGYTF,TGTGCCAGCAGCCCGACGGGGAACTATGGCTACACCTTC
TRBJ2-2,NA,TRBD1,TRBV7-8,CASSEGRGRTGELFF,TGTGCCAGCAGCGAGGGCAGGGGGCGGACCGGGGAGCTGTTTTTT
TRBJ2-5,NA,NA,TRBV27,CASSFVWQQETQYF,TGTGCCAGCAGTTTTGTGTGGCAGCAAGAGACCCAGTACTTC
TRBJ2-3,NA,NA,TRBV5-4,CASSSQGKSTDTQYF,TGTGCCAGCAGCTCCCAAGGCAAAAGCACAGATACGCAGTATTTT
TRBJ2-1,NA,NA,TRBV30,CGTNKGNEQFF,TGTGGGACCAACAAGGGGAATGAGCAGTTCTTC
TRBJ1-3,few,NA,TRBV5-1,CASSLEGLGRNTIYF,TGCGCCAGCAGCTTGGAAGGGTTGGGCCGAAACACCATATATTTT
TRBJ1-1,NA,NA,TRBV19,CASSSGVGRNTEAFF,TGTGCCAGTAGTTCGGGGGTGGGTCGGAACACTGAAGCTTTCTTT
TRBJ2-3,NA,NA,TRBV5-6,CASSGRDGTDTQYF,TGTGCCAGCAGCGGCCGGGACGGGACAGATACGCAGTATTTT
TRBJ2-7,NA,TRBD1,TRBV30,CAWRVAQGDYEQYF,TGTGCCTGGAGGGTCGCACAGGGGGACTACGAGCAGTACTTC
TRBJ2-3,NA,NA,TRBV7-9,CASSFGLLDGGTQYF,TGTGCCAGCAGCTTTGGGCTTTTGGATGGAGGGACGCAGTATTTT
TRBJ2-7,NA,TRBD2,TRBV18,CATRREAVNYEQYF,TGTGCCACCCGACGGGAGGCAGTTAACTACGAGCAGTACTTC
TRBJ2-7,NA,TRBD1,TRBV4-2,CASSRDLGQYYEQYF,TGTGCCAGCAGCCGAGATTTGGGACAGTACTACGAGCAGTACTTC
TRBJ1-1,NA,NA,TRBV7-2,CASSSAGAYNTEAFF,TGTGCCAGCAGCTCTGCAGGGGCGTACAACACTGAAGCTTTCTTT
TRBJ2-5,NA,NA,TRBV14,CASSLDWVETQYF,TGTGCCAGCAGCTTGGACTGGGTAGAGACCCAGTACTTC
TRBJ2-1,NA,NA,TRBV5-6,CASSLISGNLYNEQFF,TGTGCCAGCAGCCTAATTTCAGGAAACCTCTACAATGAGCAGTTCTTC
TRBJ1-2,NA,NA,TRBV9,CASSVAPADAVANYGYTF,TGTGCCAGCAGCGTAGCACCTGCCGACGCGGTAGCTAACTATGGCTACACCTTC
TRBJ2-7,NA,NA,TRBV6-5,CASSSTYREIDSEQYF,TGTGCCAGCAGTTCGACGTACAGGGAGATTGATTCCGAGCAGTACTTC
TRBJ1-1,NA,NA,TRBV29-1,CSVGDRLNTEAFF,TGCAGCGTCGGGGACCGTTTAAACACTGAAGCTTTCTTT
TRBJ1-5,NA,NA,TRBV2,CASSAALYSNQPQHF,TGTGCCAGCAGTGCGGCCTTGTATAGCAATCAGCCCCAGCATTTT
TRBJ2-5,once,NA,TRBV5-1,CASSYMLWGPQETQYF,TGCGCCAGCAGCTATATGTTGTGGGGGCCCCAAGAGACCCAGTACTTC
TRBJ2-1,NA,NA,TRBV9,CASTRRGGEYDEQFF,TGTGCCAGCACCCGCCGAGGAGGGGAATACGATGAGCAGTTCTTC
TRBJ1-4,once,NA,TRBV29-1,CSAGPGGLDEKLFF,TGCAGCGCTGGGCCCGGGGGATTGGATGAAAAACTGTTTTTT
TRBJ2-3,once,NA,TRBV28,CASSLPGGTDTQYF,TGTGCCAGCAGTTTACCGGGAGGCACAGATACGCAGTATTTT
TRBJ2-7,NA,NA,TRBV10-3,CAISESSRASYEQYF,TGTGCCATCAGTGAGTCGTCCCGGGCCTCCTACGAGCAGTACTTC